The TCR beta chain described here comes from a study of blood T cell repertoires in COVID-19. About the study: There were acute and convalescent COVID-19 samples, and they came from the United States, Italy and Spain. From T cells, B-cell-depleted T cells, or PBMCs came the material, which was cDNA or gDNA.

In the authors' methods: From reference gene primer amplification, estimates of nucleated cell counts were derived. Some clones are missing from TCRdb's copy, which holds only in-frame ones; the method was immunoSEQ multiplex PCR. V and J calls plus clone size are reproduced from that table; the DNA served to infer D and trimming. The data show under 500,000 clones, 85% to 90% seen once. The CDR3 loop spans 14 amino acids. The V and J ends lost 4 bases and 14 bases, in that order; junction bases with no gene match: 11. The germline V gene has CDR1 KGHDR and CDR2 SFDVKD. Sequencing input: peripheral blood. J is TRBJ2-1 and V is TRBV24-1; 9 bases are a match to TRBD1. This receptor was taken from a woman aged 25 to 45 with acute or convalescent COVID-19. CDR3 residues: CATSEPGDRAREFF. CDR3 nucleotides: TGTGCCACCAGTGAACCGGGGGACAGGGCAAGAGAGTTCTTC.